This entry lists 32 T cell receptor beta chains sequenced from one sample in a study of T cell repertoires in cytomegalovirus infection. A single record per CDR3 protein comes from TCRdb applying MiXCR to the reads. The table has about 150,000 distinct CDR3 sequences, about a quarter seen once. Sequencing was performed on PBMCs. These receptors were collected from a human donor in good health (CMV status not recorded). Some clones in this sample may be carry-over from other donors' samples.

The rearrangement links TRBV24-1 to TRBJ2-5; the match to TRBD1 covers 12 bases. The CDR3 length is 15 residues. V gave up 5 bases and J gave up 4 bases; unmatched junction bases: 4. CDR1 is KGHDR, CDR2 SFDVKD, per germline. CDR3 sequence (DNA): TGTGCCACCAGTGCGGGACAGGGGGCTGGAGAGACCCAGTACTTC. Its translation: CATSAGQGAGETQYF.

This CDR3 is CASSGVGLPGQGYEQYF. DNA of the CDR3: TGCGCCAGCAGTGGGGTTGGGTTACCGGGACAGGGCTACGAGCAGTACTTC. The chain employs TRBV10-2 and TRBJ2-7; 9 bases fit TRBD1. CDR1 WSHSY and CDR2 SAAADI come from the germline V gene. The CDR3 is 17 residues long. The J segment lost 3 bases and the V segment lost 4 bases, leaving 13 bases of the junction unmatched.

The V call is TRBV20-1, the J call TRBJ1-4; a weak D match, TRBD1 (5 bases). Trimming took off 6 bases at V and 11 bases at J, with 13 bases between the two ends. CDR3 length: 11 amino acids. Germline-derived CDR1 and CDR2 are DFQATT and SNEGSKA (reference sequence). The CDR3 here is CSAEGSGKLFF. CDR3 nucleotides: TGCAGTGCAGAGGGGTCGGGGAAACTGTTTTTT.

This clonotype was recorded at least ten times. The rearrangement links TRBV7-8 to TRBJ2-3; D is possibly TRBD1 (6 bases). The germline V gene encodes CDR1 SGHVS and CDR2 FQNEAQ. This CDR3 has 13 residues. V gave up 5 bases and J gave up 4 bases, with 10 bases separating them. The CDR3 nucleotides are TGTGCCAGCAGCCTTCACAGGGCAGATACGCAGTATTTT. It yields the protein CASSLHRADTQYF. Full variable domain (rest looked up from reference TRBV7-8 and TRBJ2-3): GAGVSQSPRYKVAKRGQDVALRCDPISGHVSLFWYQQALGQGPEFLTYFQNEAQLDKSGLPSDRFFAERPEGSVSTLKIQRTQQEDSAVYLCASSLHRADTQYFGPGTRLTVL.

This clonotype appeared a few times. This chain links TRBV6-5 with TRBJ2-2; no reliable D call. The germline CDR1 and CDR2 sequences are MNHEY and SVGAGI. The V end lost 2 bases, the J end lost 6 bases, and 4 bases lay between the germline ends. The CDR3 has 12 residues. CDR3 in DNA: TGTGCCAGCAGTTACAGCCCCGGGGAGCTGTTTTTT. This encodes CASSYSPGELFF.

This clonotype was seen a handful of times. The V and J genes are TRBV5-6 and TRBJ2-7; TRBD1 is a possible D gene (6 bases). Germline CDR1 is SGHDT and CDR2 is YYEEEE. The CDR3 is made up of 13 amino acids. Trimming left V 6 bases short and J 3 bases short, with 13 bases between. The CDR3 is CASTSTQGYEQYF. The CDR3 nucleotides read TGTGCCAGCACCTCCACACAGGGCTACGAGCAGTACTTC.

Notes on this clonotype: Possible read error: a much larger clone is one base away. The CDR3 does not end in the conserved phenylalanine or tryptophan, so this is likely a read error. The rearrangement links TRBV11-2 to TRBJ1-3, with D perhaps TRBD1 (6 bases). CDR1 is SGHAT, CDR2 FQNNGV, per germline. V lost 4 bases and J 0 bases, leaving 10 bases between the germline ends. This CDR3 comprises 15 residues. The CDR3 sequence: CASSSTGRSGNTIYY. The CDR3 coding sequence is TGTGCCAGCAGCTCGACAGGTCGCTCTGGAAACACCATATATTAT.

This clonotype was detected only a few times. This chain joins TRBV29-1 and TRBJ2-5, with D maybe TRBD2 (7 bases). The CDR3 runs to 17 residues. Trimming left V 6 bases short and J 2 bases short, with 25 bases between. Germline CDR1 reads SQVTM; CDR2 reads ANQGSEA. Here the CDR3 DNA reads TGCAGCGTCCTTGGGGGGGCTAGCCCTATACTGCAAGAGACCCAGTACTTC. Translation: CSVLGGASPILQETQYF.

The chain couples TRBV28 to TRBJ1-5; no clear D gene. Trimming shortened V by 4 bases and J by 0 bases, and 7 bases separated the two germline ends. The CDR3 spans 14 residues. Germline V gives CDR1 MDHEN, CDR2 SYDVKM. The CDR3, as DNA: TGTGCCAGCAGTTATGGGCTTAGCAATCAGCCCCAGCATTTT. Amino acid sequence: CASSYGLSNQPQHF.

V is TRBV7-8 and J is TRBJ1-2; the match to TRBD1 covers 7 bases. Germline V gene lookup returns CDR1 SGHVS and CDR2 FQNEAQ. The CDR3 has 16 amino acids. The V and J ends lost 5 bases and 8 bases, in that order; junction bases with no gene match: 17. The CDR3 loop reads CASSNFNLRQGGGYTF. DNA for the CDR3: TGTGCCAGCAGCAATTTCAACCTTAGACAGGGTGGGGGCTACACCTTC.

CDR3 sequence: CASSYEAANTEAFF. The CDR3 coding sequence is TGTGCCAGCAGTTATGAGGCAGCGAACACTGAAGCTTTCTTT. The chain is built from TRBV6-5 and TRBJ1-1; no definite D call. V lost 3 bases, J lost 1 base, and 9 bases lay in between. Germline V lookup: CDR1 MNHEY, CDR2 SVGAGI. The CDR3 consists of 14 residues.

This chain links TRBV28 with TRBJ1-6, with a weak D call TRBD1 (6 bases). Germline assignment: CDR1 MDHEN and CDR2 SYDVKM. Between the trimmed V and J ends, which lost 3 bases and 7 bases, there was a span of 16 bases. The CDR3 totals 16 residues. This CDR3 is CASSFGQGMRNSPLHF. CDR3 in DNA: TGTGCCAGCAGTTTTGGCCAGGGGATGCGGAATTCACCCCTCCACTTT.

This clonotype was counted many times. The chain combines TRBV7-8 with TRBJ2-3; 9 positions agree with TRBD1. The junction had 7 bases not matched to a gene; V was cut back by 3 bases and J by 6 bases. Germline V CDR1 and CDR2: SGHVS, FQNEAQ. This CDR3 spans 15 amino acids. The CDR3 spells CASSFAGTGTDTQYF. DNA for the CDR3: TGTGCCAGCAGCTTCGCCGGGACAGGGACGGATACGCAGTATTTT.

The V call is TRBV7-9, the J call TRBJ2-6; tentatively, D is TRBD2 (5 bases). Germline V CDR1 and CDR2: SEHNR, FQNEAQ (reference sequence). CDR3 length: 15 amino acids. V was trimmed by 4 bases and J by 2 bases, leaving 9 bases between them. The CDR3 here is CASSSNGAGANVLTF. Written as DNA, the CDR3 is TGTGCCAGCAGCTCCAACGGGGCTGGGGCCAACGTCCTGACTTTC. The full variable domain, rest sourced from reference TRBV7-9 and TRBJ2-6, is DTGVSQNPRHKITKRGQNVTFRCDPISEHNRLYWYRQTLGQGPEFLTYFQNEAQLEKSRLLSDRFSAERPKGSFSTLEIQRTEQGDSAMYLCASSSNGAGANVLTFGAGSRLTVL.

In this sample, this clonotype turned up many times. CDR3 nucleotide sequence: TGTGCCAGCACCCTGGACGGGGCCCGGGGCGAGCAGTACTTC. Translated: CASTLDGARGEQYF. The V gene is TRBV28, the J gene TRBJ2-7, with D tentatively TRBD1 or TRBD2 (5 bases each). V dropped 7 bases and J dropped 6 bases, with 19 bases sitting between them. Germline V gene data show CDR1 as MDHEN and CDR2 as SYDVKM. The CDR3 runs 14 residues.

This clonotype was seen only a few times. The CDR3, as DNA: TGTGCCAGCAGCTTAACGGCTAGCGGGGGGGGAAGGACAGATACGCAGTATTTT. Amino acid sequence: CASSLTASGGGRTDTQYF. The chain couples TRBV7-3 to TRBJ2-3, with TRBD2 identical over 12 bases. CDR1 is SGHTA, CDR2 FQGTGA, per germline. The CDR3 is made up of 18 amino acids. The J segment lost 3 bases and the V segment lost 0 bases, leaving 7 bases of the junction unmatched.

This clonotype occurred many times. The chain uses TRBV7-2 and TRBJ2-1; 8 nucleotides match TRBD2. Germline V gene lookup returns CDR1 SGHTA and CDR2 FQGNSA. The CDR3 is made up of 15 amino acids. V gave up 1 base and J gave up 5 bases; unmatched junction bases: 4. The CDR3, as DNA: TGTGCCAGCAGCTTAGGGAGCGGGAGAAACAATGAGCAGTTCTTC. Protein: CASSLGSGRNNEQFF.

The gene calls are TRBV28 and TRBJ2-4; D unclear. Per the germline V gene, CDR1 is MDHEN and CDR2 is SYDVKM. Trimming removed 6 bases from V and 9 bases from J, with 15 bases in between. The CDR3 loop spans 13 amino acids. The CDR3 is CASRVPIVGIQYF. The CDR3 nucleotides read TGTGCCAGCAGGGTTCCTATAGTAGGCATTCAGTACTTC.

Comment on this clonotype: At one of its ends the junction is not consistent with the germline gene, which may arise from a read error. This chain links TRBV12-5 with TRBJ1-5, with 8 nucleotides matching TRBD1. Germline CDR1 and CDR2: LGHNT and FRNRAP. The CDR3 extends over 16 amino acids. DNA for the CDR3: TGTGCTAGTGGTCATCCCGGGACAGGTGGTTTTCAGCTCCAGCATTTT. Translated: CASGHPGTGGFQLQHF.

V is TRBV7-6 and J is TRBJ2-7, with a tentative D call TRBD1 (5 bases). The germline V and J ends were trimmed by 2 bases and 2 bases, with 10 bases remaining between them. This CDR3 has 14 amino acids. Germline values: CDR1 SGHVS, CDR2 FNYEAQ. The chain's CDR3 is CASSLQGGTYEQYF. The CDR3 nucleotides are TGTGCCAGCAGCTTACAGGGTGGGACCTACGAGCAGTACTTC.

The genes are TRBV7-9 and TRBJ2-7; D is uncertain. Germline assignment: CDR1 SEHNR and CDR2 FQNEAQ (reference sequence). The length of the CDR3 is 11 residues. V dropped 1 base and J dropped 6 bases, with 4 bases sitting between them. This chain's CDR3 is CASSLGAEQYF. Here the CDR3 DNA reads TGTGCCAGCAGCTTAGGGGCCGAGCAGTACTTC.

The rearrangement joins TRBV19 to TRBJ2-2, with D possibly being TRBD1 (5 bases). CDR1 is LNHDA and CDR2 is SQIVND in the germline V gene (reference sequence). The CDR3 spans 16 residues. Deletions cut 5 bases from V and 3 bases from J, with 16 bases between. This CDR3 is CASSSWARVDTGELFF. The CDR3 nucleotides are TGTGCCAGTAGTTCGTGGGCCAGGGTGGACACCGGGGAGCTGTTTTTT.

At least ten counts were recorded for this clonotype. The chain links TRBV7-3 to TRBJ2-3, with D maybe TRBD1 (6 bases). The V end was cut by 1 base, the J end by 4 bases, with 21 bases between. Germline CDR1 reads SGHTA; CDR2 reads FQGTGA. CDR3 length: 18 residues. The CDR3, as DNA: TGTGCCAGCAGCTTAAGGCCCGGTACAGGGCGCGACGCAGATACGCAGTATTTT. Its translation: CASSLRPGTGRDADTQYF. The full variable domain, its missing parts supplied by reference TRBV7-3 and TRBJ2-3, is GAGVSQTPSNKVTEKGKYVELRCDPISGHTALYWYRQSLGQGPEFLIYFQGTGAADDSGLPNDRFFAVRPEGSVSTLKIQRTERGDSAVYLCASSLRPGTGRDADTQYFGPGTRLTVL.

This clonotype was detected many times. The V call is TRBV7-2, the J call TRBJ1-6; no definite D call. V was cut by 5 bases and J by 8 bases, with 16 bases left in between. This CDR3 is 15 amino acids long. From germline, CDR1 is SGHTA and CDR2 FQGNSA. The CDR3 loop is CASSQREVMYSPLHF. CDR3 coding DNA: TGTGCCAGCAGCCAGCGGGAGGTTATGTATTCACCCCTCCACTTT.

This rearrangement joins TRBV24-1 to TRBJ2-2; the D is unclear. The germline V gene encodes CDR1 KGHDR and CDR2 SFDVKD. The CDR3 spans 16 residues. Between the trimmed V and J ends, which lost 12 bases and 4 bases, there was a span of 23 bases. The CDR3 coding sequence is TGTGCCTCGAGTCTGGGGTCCCCAATGATCACCGGGGAGCTGTTTTTT. It encodes CASSLGSPMITGELFF.

The table lists this clonotype with a few counts. The genes are TRBV6-5 and TRBJ1-2, with D unclear. The CDR3 sequence is 12 residues long. CDR1 is MNHEY and CDR2 is SVGAGI in the germline V gene. V lost 5 bases and J 3 bases, leaving 7 bases between the germline ends. The CDR3 loop reads CASSHTDYGYTF. CDR3 nucleotide sequence: TGTGCCAGCAGTCACACAGACTATGGCTACACCTTC.

This clonotype has a handful of counts. The chain couples TRBV5-5 to TRBJ1-3, with 9 positions matching TRBD1. The CDR3 spans 18 residues. Germline values: CDR1 SGHKS, CDR2 YYEKEE (reference sequence). V trimming: 4 bases; J trimming: 4 bases; junction bases outside the gene matches: 15. CDR3 sequence: CASSPNPSGTGKGNTIYF. The CDR3 coding sequence is TGTGCCAGCAGCCCGAACCCCTCCGGGACAGGGAAAGGAAACACCATATATTTT.

This clonotype was recorded at least ten times. J is TRBJ2-5 and V is TRBV12-5; D assignment may be TRBD1 or TRBD2 (5 bases each). The V end was cut by 2 bases, the J end by 1 base, with 26 bases between. The CDR3 spans 20 residues. CDR1 is LGHNT and CDR2 is FRNRAP in the germline V gene. CDR3 loop: CASGLPSLRPGRRTQETQYF. CDR3 coding DNA: TGTGCTAGTGGTTTGCCCTCACTTAGACCGGGACGGCGAACCCAAGAGACCCAGTACTTC.

The chain employs TRBV7-2 and TRBJ2-5; 8 bases align to TRBD2. V shed 3 bases and J 0 bases; nucleotides not matched to a gene: 6. Germline V gives CDR1 SGHTA, CDR2 FQGNSA. CDR3 length equals 16 residues. The CDR3, as DNA: TGTGCCAGCAGCTTGGGAAATAGCGGGAACCAAGAGACCCAGTACTTC. Encoded protein: CASSLGNSGNQETQYF. The whole variable domain, remainder taken from reference TRBV7-2 and TRBJ2-5, is GAGVSQSPSNKVTEKGKDVELRCDPISGHTALYWYRQSLGQGLEFLIYFQGNSAPDKSGLPSDRFSAERTGGSVSTLTIQRTQQEDSAVYLCASSLGNSGNQETQYFGPGTRLLVL.

The sample holds many counts of this clonotype. This chain links TRBV7-2 with TRBJ2-1; 9 bases map to TRBD1. V trimming: 5 bases; J trimming: 0 bases; junction bases outside the gene matches: 5. Per the germline V gene, CDR1 is SGHTA and CDR2 is FQGNSA. The CDR3 loop spans 16 amino acids. The CDR3 sequence is CASSDHRGRSYNEQFF. Written as DNA, the CDR3 is TGTGCCAGCAGCGACCACAGGGGGCGCTCCTACAATGAGCAGTTCTTC.

This clonotype was recorded at least ten times. The chain recombines TRBV7-2 with TRBJ2-3, with TRBD2 matching over 12 bases. V lost 5 bases, J lost 11 bases, and 14 bases stayed unmatched. The germline gives CDR1 SGHTA, CDR2 FQGNSA. The CDR3 is 16 amino acids. CDR3 residues: CASSTLAGGPGLGQYF. Here the CDR3 DNA reads TGTGCCAGCAGCACCCTAGCGGGAGGGCCCGGATTAGGGCAGTATTTT.

This clonotype was seen more than once but under ten times. This chain connects TRBV2 to TRBJ1-2; unclear D gene. Germline CDR1 is SNHLY and CDR2 is FYNNEI. The CDR3 is made up of 13 amino acids. With 4 bases removed from V and 6 bases from J, the gap between germline ends came to 12 bases. CDR3 DNA: TGTGCCAGCAGTGGGGTTATGAGTGATGGCTACACCTTC. Encoded protein: CASSGVMSDGYTF.